The present TCR beta chain was sequenced within a study of blood T cell repertoires in COVID-19. The data were produced by immunoSEQ multiplex PCR, yet TCRdb's version contains in-frame clones alone and is incomplete. Of roughly 200,000 clones in the sample, about 88% were seen once. This CDR3 comprises 15 residues. Between the trimmed V and J ends, which lost 6 bases and 4 bases, there was a span of 16 bases. The germline gives CDR1 MNHEY, CDR2 SVGAGI. All exposed participants met a person with COVID-19 within 2 weeks before entering the study. The sequenced sample was PBMCs or T cells enriched from blood (not recorded which). V is TRBV6-5 and J is TRBJ1-5, with a possible D match to TRBD1 (5 bases). This TCR was recovered from a woman between 25 and 40 years old who had been exposed to COVID-19. This CDR3 reads CASSLSAGTNQPQHF. The CDR3 nucleotides are TGTGCCAGCAGCCTTTCTGCAGGGACTAATCAGCCCCAGCATTTT.